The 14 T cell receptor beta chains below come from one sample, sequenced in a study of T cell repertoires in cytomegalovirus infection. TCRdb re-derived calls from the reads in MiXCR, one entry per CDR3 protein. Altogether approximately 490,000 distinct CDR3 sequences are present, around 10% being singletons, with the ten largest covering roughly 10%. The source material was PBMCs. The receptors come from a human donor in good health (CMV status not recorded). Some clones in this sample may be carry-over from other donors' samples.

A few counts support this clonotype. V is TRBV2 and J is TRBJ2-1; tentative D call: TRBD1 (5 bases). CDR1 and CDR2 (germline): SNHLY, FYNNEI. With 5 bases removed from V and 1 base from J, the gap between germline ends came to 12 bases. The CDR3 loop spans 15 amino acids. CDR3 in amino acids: CASSRGGESYNEQFF. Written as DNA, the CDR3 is TGTGCCAGCAGTAGGGGCGGAGAATCCTACAATGAGCAGTTCTTC. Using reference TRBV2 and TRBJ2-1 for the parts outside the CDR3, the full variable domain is EPEVTQTPSHQVTQMGQEVILRCVPISNHLYFYWYRQILGQKVEFLVSFYNNEISEKSEIFDDQFSVERPDGSNFTLKIRSTKLEDSAMYFCASSRGGESYNEQFFGPGTRLTVL.

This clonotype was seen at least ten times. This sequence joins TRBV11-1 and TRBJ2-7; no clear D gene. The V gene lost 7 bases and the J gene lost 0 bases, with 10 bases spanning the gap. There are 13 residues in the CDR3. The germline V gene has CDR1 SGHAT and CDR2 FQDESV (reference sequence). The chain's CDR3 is CASTRAVSYEQYF. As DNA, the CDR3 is TGTGCCAGCACTCGGGCGGTCTCCTACGAGCAGTACTTC.

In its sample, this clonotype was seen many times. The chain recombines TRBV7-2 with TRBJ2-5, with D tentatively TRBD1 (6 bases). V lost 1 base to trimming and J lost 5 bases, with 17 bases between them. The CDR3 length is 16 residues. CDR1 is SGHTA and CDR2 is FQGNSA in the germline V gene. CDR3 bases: TGTGCCAGCAGCTTAGTAGTACAGGGCCGTCCGGAGACCCAGTACTTC. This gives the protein CASSLVVQGRPETQYF.

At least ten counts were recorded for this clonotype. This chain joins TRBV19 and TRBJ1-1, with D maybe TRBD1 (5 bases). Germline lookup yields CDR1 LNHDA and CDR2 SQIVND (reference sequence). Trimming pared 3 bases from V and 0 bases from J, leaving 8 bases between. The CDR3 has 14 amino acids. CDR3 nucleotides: TGTGCCAGTAGTATTGGACAAATGAACACTGAAGCTTTCTTT. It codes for CASSIGQMNTEAFF.

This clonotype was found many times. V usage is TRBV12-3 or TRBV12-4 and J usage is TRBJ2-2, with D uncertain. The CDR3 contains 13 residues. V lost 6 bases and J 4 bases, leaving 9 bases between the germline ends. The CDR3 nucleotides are TGTGCCAGCAGCTTTGTGCGCACCGGGGAGCTGTTTTTT. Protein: CASSFVRTGELFF.

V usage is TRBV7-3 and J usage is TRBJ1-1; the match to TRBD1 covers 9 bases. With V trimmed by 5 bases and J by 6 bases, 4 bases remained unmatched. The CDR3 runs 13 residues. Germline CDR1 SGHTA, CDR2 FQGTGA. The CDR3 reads CASSGDREAEAFF. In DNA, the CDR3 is TGTGCCAGCAGCGGGGACAGGGAAGCTGAAGCTTTCTTT.

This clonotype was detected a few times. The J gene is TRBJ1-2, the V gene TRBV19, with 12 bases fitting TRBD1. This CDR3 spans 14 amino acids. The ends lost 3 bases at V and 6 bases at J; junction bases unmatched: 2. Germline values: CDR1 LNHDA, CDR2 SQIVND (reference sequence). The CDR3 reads CASSIGTGGDGYTF. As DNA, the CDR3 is TGTGCCAGTAGTATTGGGACAGGGGGCGATGGCTACACCTTC.

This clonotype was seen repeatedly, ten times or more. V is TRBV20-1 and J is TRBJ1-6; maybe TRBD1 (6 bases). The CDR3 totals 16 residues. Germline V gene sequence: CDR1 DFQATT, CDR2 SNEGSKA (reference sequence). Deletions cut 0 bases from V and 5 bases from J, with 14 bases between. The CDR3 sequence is CSARDSGQGNNSPLHF. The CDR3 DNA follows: TGCAGTGCTAGAGACTCCGGGCAGGGGAATAATTCACCCCTCCACTTT.

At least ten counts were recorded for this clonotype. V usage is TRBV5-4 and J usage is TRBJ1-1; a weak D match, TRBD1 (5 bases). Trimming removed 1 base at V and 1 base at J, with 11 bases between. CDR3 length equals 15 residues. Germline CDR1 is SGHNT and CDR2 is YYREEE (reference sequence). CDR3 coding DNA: TGTGCCAGCAGCTTGACTGGGGACGCGAACACTGAAGCTTTCTTT. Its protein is CASSLTGDANTEAFF. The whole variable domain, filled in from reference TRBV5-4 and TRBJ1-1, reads ETGVTQSPTHLIKTRGQQVTLRCSSQSGHNTVSWYQQALGQGPQFIFQYYREEENGRGNFPPRFSGLQFPNYSSELNVNALELDDSALYLCASSLTGDANTEAFFGQGTRLTVV.

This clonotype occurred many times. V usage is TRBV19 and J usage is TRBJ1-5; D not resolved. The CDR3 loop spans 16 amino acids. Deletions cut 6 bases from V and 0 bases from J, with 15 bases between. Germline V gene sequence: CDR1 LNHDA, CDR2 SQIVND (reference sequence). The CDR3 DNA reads TGTGCCAGTAGACCCCCGGGAGGGTATAGCAATCAGCCCCAGCATTTT. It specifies CASRPPGGYSNQPQHF.

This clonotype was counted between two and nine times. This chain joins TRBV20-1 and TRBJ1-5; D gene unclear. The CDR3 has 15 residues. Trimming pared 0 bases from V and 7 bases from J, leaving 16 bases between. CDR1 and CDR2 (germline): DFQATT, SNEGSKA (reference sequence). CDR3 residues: CSARDRGVLGQPQHF. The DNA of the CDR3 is TGCAGTGCTAGAGATCGCGGGGTCCTTGGACAGCCCCAGCATTTT.

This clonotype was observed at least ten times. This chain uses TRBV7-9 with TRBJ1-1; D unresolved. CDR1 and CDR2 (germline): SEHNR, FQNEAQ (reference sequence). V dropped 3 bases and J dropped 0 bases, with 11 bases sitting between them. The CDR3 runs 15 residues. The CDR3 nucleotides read TGTGCCAGCAGCTTTGGCAGAATCATGAACACTGAAGCTTTCTTT. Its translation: CASSFGRIMNTEAFF.

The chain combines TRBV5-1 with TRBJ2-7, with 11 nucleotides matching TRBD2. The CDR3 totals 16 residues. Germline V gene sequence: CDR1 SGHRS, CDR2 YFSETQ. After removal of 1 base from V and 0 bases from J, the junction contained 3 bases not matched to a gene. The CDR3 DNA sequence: TGCGCCAGCAGCTTGCGGCTAGCGGGGGGCTCCTACGAGCAGTACTTC. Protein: CASSLRLAGGSYEQYF. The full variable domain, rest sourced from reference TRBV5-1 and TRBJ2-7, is KAGVTQTPRYLIKTRGQQVTLSCSPISGHRSVSWYQQTPGQGLQFLFEYFSETQRNKGNFPGRFSGRQFSNSRSEMNVSTLELGDSALYLCASSLRLAGGSYEQYFGPGTRLTVT.

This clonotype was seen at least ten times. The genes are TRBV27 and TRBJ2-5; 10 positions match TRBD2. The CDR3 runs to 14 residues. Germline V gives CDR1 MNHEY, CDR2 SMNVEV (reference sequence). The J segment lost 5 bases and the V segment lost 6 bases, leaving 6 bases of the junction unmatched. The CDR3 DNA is TGTGCCAGCAGAACCGGGACTAGCGTCGAGACCCAGTACTTC. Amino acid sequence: CASRTGTSVETQYF.